The T cell receptor beta chain described here comes from a study of T cell repertoires in cytomegalovirus infection. Study results and caveats: The response measured ex vivo was dominated by TCR beta clonotypes (HLA-C-restricted and CMV-specific).

TCRdb called the reads again in MiXCR, with one record for every CDR3 protein. The table shows 450,000 to 600,000 distinct CDR3 sequences, with more than 40% occurring only once. V lost 6 bases, J lost 1 base, and 9 bases lay in between. In germline, CDR1 is SGHTA, CDR2 FQGNSA. The CDR3 spans 13 residues. A few counts support this clonotype. Its antigen is unknown. The gene calls are TRBV7-2 and TRBJ1-1; D possibly corresponds to TRBD1 (5 bases). This clonotype was obtained from a human donor in good health (CMV status not recorded). Some clones in this sample may be carry-over from other donors' samples. The sequences come from cultured PBMCs, collected from culture after CMV antigen stimulation. The CDR3 DNA sequence: TGTGCCAGCAGACTGGGGCCGAACACTGAAGCTTTCTTT. The encoded protein is CASRLGPNTEAFF.